This TCR beta chain was recorded in a study of blood T cell repertoires in COVID-19. About the research overall: Sources were T cells, B-cell-depleted T cells, or PBMCs; the material itself was cDNA or gDNA.

Data came from immunoSEQ multiplex PCR; TCRdb stores just in-frame clones and leaves some out. The table includes about 320,000 clones, under 95% detected once. CDR3 size: 15 residues. CDR1 and CDR2 (germline): MNHEY, SVGAGI. Unmatched junction bases numbered 4, after V lost 7 bases and J lost 2 bases. Sequences were obtained from PBMCs or T cells enriched from blood (not recorded which). This TCR derives from a man in his sixties who had recovered from COVID-19. This sequence joins TRBV6-5 and TRBJ2-6; TRBD2 matches at 8 bases. The CDR3 nucleotides are TGTGCCAGCACTAGCGGGCAGACTGGGGCCAACGTCCTGACTTTC. It specifies CASTSGQTGANVLTF.